This TCR beta chain emerged from a study of blood T cell repertoires in COVID-19 (dated by TCRdb to about 2020). For the study in its entirety: The collaborator samples originated in the United States, Italy and Spain and spanned the acute and convalescent phases of COVID-19. The material from the prospective study consisted of cDNA or gDNA derived from T cells, B-cell-depleted T cells, or PBMCs. The dataset comprised deeply sampled blood TCRbeta repertoires from subjects exposed to, actively infected with, or recovered from COVID-19. The repertoires were made available in a free public database intended to serve as a resource for research on the immune response to SARS-CoV-2. Samples came from the ongoing ImmuneRACE study (first 160 participants) plus 1,254 subjects from 6 global collaborators. A de-identified subject ID, COVID-19 status, age in years and sex were almost always included in the sample metadata. Where available, HLA class I and class II types were obtained from metadata supplied by the sample provider rather than from assay-based typing. What the authors observed across the whole study: Clinical and demographic metadata were provided uncurated, with the amount varying by source and participant.

The CDR3 sequence holds 18 residues, the cysteine and phenylalanine included. The sequence is cut down to CDR3 DNA, 54 bases in frame from base 1. For this chain, trimming is 6 bases at the V end and 7 bases at the J end, and the number of junction bases without a gene match is 19. As encoded in the germline V gene, CDR1 is SGHRS while CDR2 is YFSETQ. This clone showed up just once. Its binding antigen is unknown. No per-base quality is available; no much larger clone lies one base away. Enrolling through a virtual design, the prospective study's participants ranged in age from roughly 18 to 89 years and lived across about two dozen United States geographic areas. In the prospective study, participants were assigned to cohorts based on the clinical history participants reported in a screening survey and a study questionnaire. In the prospective study, mobile phlebotomists collected whole blood, serum and a nasopharyngeal or oropharyngeal swab from each participant. Over a roughly 2-month period, participants in the prospective study had the option of providing additional blood draws and questionnaires. Blood samples from the prospective study were shipped frozen or at room temperature prior to DNA extraction.

TCRbeta CDR3 regions were amplified from genomic DNA by means of the immunoSEQ Assay, a bias-controlled multiplex PCR. On the study's bioinformatics: The number of nucleated cells in each sample was estimated by amplification of reference gene primers within the assay. To quantify the absolute abundance of each unique TCRbeta CDR3 rearrangement, sequence reads were collapsed and filtered. For each sample, productive Simpson clonality was calculated by taking the square root of Simpson's diversity index across productive rearrangements. As stored in TCRdb, this immuneACCESS dataset retains in-frame rearrangements with V and J assigned. A fraction of the clones does not appear; measured against another copy, unresolved V genes explain less than half of the discrepancy, and the remainder lacks a known reason. The V and J calls and clone size are taken from that table; D and trimming were inferred from the DNA. The table for this sample lists approximately 450,000 clones; 70% to 90% of them were counted only once. Nearly 2% of the sample belongs to the ten largest clones.

The rearrangement joined TRBV5-1 to TRBJ2-1, with TRBD2 identical over 10 junction bases. The sample taken for sequencing was PBMCs or T cells enriched from blood (not recorded which). The sequence came from a woman younger than 35 with acute COVID-19. This receptor has the CDR3 CASIDGFIASGRGNEQFF. The bases read TGCGCCAGCATAGACGGATTTATCGCTAGCGGGAGAGGGAATGAGCAGTTCTTC.